This T cell receptor beta chain was captured by sequencing in a study of T cells in Graves' hyperthyroidism and ophthalmopathy. Findings and limits, study-wide: Ophthalmopathy and stable hyperthyroidism were told apart by a 13 V-J model.

In the case of this clonotype: Its antigen is unidentified. Relative to the germline gene, one junction end is altered; a read error may explain this.

Germline-derived CDR1 and CDR2 are MGHRA and YSYEKL. The CDR3 totals 18 residues. RNA transcripts provided the source from which TCR beta CDR3 regions were amplified. First-round RT-PCR with HTBI primers amplified the TCR CDR3 region. MiXCR, run by TCRdb on the multiplex PCR reads, gives a single entry per CDR3 protein. The sample includes roughly 740,000 distinct CDR3 sequences, approximately 16% of them seen just once. This sequence originates from a man between 18 and 35 years old with Graves' hyperthyroidism. Source material: blood. V gene TRBV4-1 combines with J gene TRBJ2-1; 16 nucleotides match TRBD2. The CDR3 protein is CASSRGEPGLAGGYEQFF. The CDR3 nucleotides read TGTGCCAGCAGCCGGGGGGAACCGGGACTAGCGGGGGGGTATGAGCAGTTCTTC.